Each of the 7 T cell receptor beta chains below was sequenced from the same sample in a study of beta chain features in type 1 diabetes. Study-level findings and limits: Significant though moderate, a shortening of TCRB CDR3s appeared in all four CD4+ subsets of Type 1 diabetes patients.

Expressed TCRB transcripts were sequenced after all isolated RNA was converted to cDNA. Method: immunoSEQ multiplex PCR; TCRdb's copy keeps in-frame clones and lacks some. The sample lists around 600,000 clones; around an eighth were seen once. The antigens of these receptors remain unknown. Sequenced input: naive CD4+ T cells from blood. These receptors were collected from a man under 40 with type 1 diabetes.

The chain employs TRBV18 and TRBJ2-7; 9 bases agree with TRBD1. The CDR3 is 15 amino acids. The trim removed 0 bases at V and 4 bases at J, leaving 4 bases unmatched. The germline gives CDR1 KGHSH, CDR2 LQKENI. The DNA of the CDR3 is TGTGCCAGCTCACCACCGGGACAGGGAGTATACGAGCAGTACTTC. This translates into CASSPPGQGVYEQYF.

The sample holds a few counts of this clone. The V gene is TRBV27, the J gene TRBJ1-5, with a possible D match to TRBD1 (6 bases). The germline gives CDR1 MNHEY, CDR2 SMNVEV (reference sequence). The CDR3 has 14 amino acids. Trimming shortened V by 6 bases and J by 6 bases, and 15 bases separated the two germline ends. The CDR3 here is CASSRAGVGQPQHF. The CDR3 region has the DNA TGTGCCAGCAGCCGGGCAGGGGTGGGTCAGCCCCAGCATTTT.

This clone was counted only a few times. The J gene is TRBJ2-1, the V gene TRBV20-1, with 10 bases identical to TRBD1. Germline lookup yields CDR1 DFQATT and CDR2 SNEGSKA (reference sequence). Germline trimming cut 5 bases from V and 15 bases from J; bases unmatched to any gene: 7. The CDR3 has 11 residues. The CDR3 protein is CSASGQGVGFF. CDR3 bases: TGCAGTGCTTCCGGACAGGGGGTAGGGTTCTTC.

The CDR3 protein is CASSPSAGQGPYEQYF. CDR3 sequence (DNA): TGTGCCAGCAGCCCCAGCGCCGGACAGGGACCCTACGAGCAGTACTTC. The chain has TRBV7-8 and TRBJ2-7, with 8 bases lining up with TRBD1. Germline assignment: CDR1 SGHVS and CDR2 FQNEAQ. The ends lost 5 bases at V and 2 bases at J; junction bases unmatched: 11. The CDR3 consists of 16 residues.

This clone has just a few counts. J is TRBJ1-2 and V is TRBV29-1; D is unresolved. Germline CDR1 reads SQVTM; CDR2 reads ANQGSEA. Trimming took 1 base from V and 6 from J, leaving 6 bases between them. The CDR3 totals 11 residues. DNA for the CDR3: TGCAGCGTTGAAGGGGCGGATGGCTACACCTTC. Its protein product is CSVEGADGYTF.

This clone was observed a handful of times. This chain uses TRBV7-9 with TRBJ2-5, with 7 nucleotides matching TRBD2. Germline values: CDR1 SEHNR, CDR2 FQNEAQ (reference sequence). This CDR3 contains 17 residues. V was clipped by 2 bases and J by 0 bases; unmatched bases: 9. CDR3 loop: CASSLHQGAGYQETQYF. DNA for the CDR3: TGTGCCAGCAGCTTACATCAGGGAGCGGGGTACCAAGAGACCCAGTACTTC. The full variable domain, in which reference TRBV7-9 and TRBJ2-5 provide the parts outside the CDR3, is DTGVSQNPRHKITKRGQNVTFRCDPISEHNRLYWYRQTLGQGPEFLTYFQNEAQLEKSRLLSDRFSAERPKGSFSTLEIQRTEQGDSAMYLCASSLHQGAGYQETQYFGPGTRLLVL.

V is TRBV14 and J is TRBJ2-3, with TRBD2 identical over 7 bases. The CDR3 consists of 14 residues. Trimming took 4 bases from V and 2 from J; bases not matched to a gene: 3. Looked up from germline, CDR1 is SGHDN and CDR2 is FVKESK. The CDR3 sequence is CASSRGLDTDTQYF. DNA of the CDR3: TGTGCCAGCAGCCGAGGACTAGACACAGATACGCAGTATTTT.